The 3 T cell receptor beta chains presented below share a single source sample, sequenced in a study of cytomegalovirus exposure and HLA in healthy donors. PCR employed 60 Vbeta and 13 Jbeta primers. Assay used: immunoSEQ multiplex PCR; TCRdb lists only in-frame clones, some missing. Found here are roughly 100,000 clones, around 70% of them singletons; the top ten hold 3% to 3.5%. The sequencing sample was made of PBMCs. These receptors were taken from a man aged 25-45 years in good health and CMV-seronegative.

The rearrangement joins TRBV27 to TRBJ2-1; 7 bases are shared with TRBD2. Germline V gives CDR1 MNHEY, CDR2 SMNVEV (reference sequence). The CDR3 extends over 15 amino acids. Trimming took 6 bases from V and 0 from J; bases not matched to a gene: 5. CDR3 sequence reads: CASSLGGSSYNEQFF. CDR3 in DNA: TGTGCCAGCAGCCTGGGGGGGAGCTCCTACAATGAGCAGTTCTTC.

The V and J genes are TRBV10-3 and TRBJ2-5, with a possible D match to TRBD2 (7 bases). Germline CDR1 is ENHRY and CDR2 is SYGVKD. V was shortened by 2 bases and J by 4 bases, with 11 bases between the two germline ends. The CDR3 covers 14 residues. The CDR3 is CAISERGAGETQYF. The DNA of the CDR3 is TGTGCCATCAGTGAGCGGGGGGCCGGAGAGACCCAGTACTTC.

This clone has more than one count but fewer than ten. The chain couples TRBV23-1 to TRBJ2-7, with 7 bases identical to TRBD2. TRBV23-1 is assigned to the ORF class and has an uncertain function. The J segment lost 6 bases and the V segment lost 9 bases, leaving 11 bases of the junction unmatched. The CDR3 extends over 13 amino acids. CDR3 nucleotides: TGCGCCAGGACCCGAGGGAGGGGTATCGAGCAGTACTTC. Amino acids: CARTRGRGIEQYF.